Presented here are 8 T cell receptor beta chains from one specimen sequenced in a study of T cell changes during pregnancy in multiple sclerosis. Using immunoSEQ multiplex PCR, the repertoire was profiled, and TCRdb retains in-frame clones only, with some absent. The repertoire has roughly 76,000 clones, around 90% of them found once; the top ten carry about 0.27%. The material was CD4+ T cells from peripheral blood mononuclear cells, obtained after pregnancy. The receptors stem from a female donor with multiple sclerosis, enrolled in a pregnancy study.

The rearrangement links TRBV21-1 to TRBJ1-2; no check of the table's D call, TRBD1, against the DNA was made. TRBV21-1 is noted as a pseudogene. The CDR3 consists of 20 residues. CDR3 residues: CASSYKKSGVLSPSNYGYTF. The CDR3 DNA reads as TGTGCCAGCAGCTACAAAAAGTCAGGGGTCCTAAGCCCGTCTAACTATGGCTACACCTTC.

This chain connects TRBV5-1 to TRBJ2-2; tentatively, D is TRBD1 (5 bases). V lost 0 bases and J lost 2, with 8 bases in between. The CDR3 covers 15 residues. Germline CDR1 reads SGHRS; CDR2 reads YFSETQ. CDR3 loop: CASSLGQFNTGELFF. In DNA form, the CDR3 reads TGCGCCAGCAGCTTGGGACAGTTCAACACCGGGGAGCTGTTTTTT. The full variable domain, with the rest looked up from reference TRBV5-1 and TRBJ2-2, is KAGVTQTPRYLIKTRGQQVTLSCSPISGHRSVSWYQQTPGQGLQFLFEYFSETQRNKGNFPGRFSGRQFSNSRSEMNVSTLELGDSALYLCASSLGQFNTGELFFGEGSRLTVL.

The chain recombines TRBV11-2 with TRBJ2-7; 9 bases line up with TRBD1. This CDR3 contains 13 residues. Unmatched junction bases numbered 6, after V lost 5 bases and J lost 7 bases. Germline-derived CDR1 and CDR2 are SGHAT and FQNNGV. The CDR3 region has the DNA TGTGCCAGCAGCCCGGGACAGGGAAGAGAGCAGTACTTC. Its translation is CASSPGQGREQYF.

The chain employs TRBV6-5 and TRBJ1-2; TRBD1 aligns across 9 bases. Trimming cost V 5 bases and J 2 bases; bases outside gene matches: 6. Germline V gene lookup returns CDR1 MNHEY and CDR2 SVGAGI. The CDR3 totals 15 residues. CDR3 sequence: CASSVTGTGNYGYTF. The CDR3, as DNA: TGTGCCAGCAGTGTCACCGGGACAGGGAACTATGGCTACACCTTC.

The V gene is TRBV2, the J gene TRBJ2-1; the match to TRBD2 covers 10 bases. This CDR3 has 15 amino acids. V was clipped by 2 bases and J by 7 bases; unmatched bases: 5. Germline assignment: CDR1 SNHLY and CDR2 FYNNEI. The chain's CDR3 is CASSELVAGGNEQFF. The CDR3 nucleotides read TGTGCCAGCAGTGAACTGGTAGCGGGAGGTAATGAGCAGTTCTTC.

The chain couples TRBV6-6 to TRBJ1-4; TRBD1 matches 8 bases. Per germline, CDR1 MNHNY and CDR2 SVGAGI (reference sequence). With 2 bases clipped from V and 6 bases from J, the junction kept 8 bases outside the gene matches. This CDR3 comprises 16 residues. CDR3 in amino acids: CASSYGGQGGDEKLFF. In DNA, the CDR3 is TGTGCCAGCAGTTACGGCGGACAGGGAGGGGATGAAAAACTGTTTTTT.

This clone was seen a single time. The V call is TRBV5-1, the J call TRBJ1-6; D is uncertain. CDR1 and CDR2 from the germline V gene are SGHRS and YFSETQ. CDR3 length: 16 amino acids. V gave up 0 bases and J gave up 7 bases, with 14 bases separating them. Written as DNA, the CDR3 is TGCGCCAGCAGCTTGGGGAGGGTTCTCGACAATTCACCCCTCCACTTT. Its protein is CASSLGRVLDNSPLHF. Variable domain in full (rest from reference TRBV5-1 and TRBJ1-6): KAGVTQTPRYLIKTRGQQVTLSCSPISGHRSVSWYQQTPGQGLQFLFEYFSETQRNKGNFPGRFSGRQFSNSRSEMNVSTLELGDSALYLCASSLGRVLDNSPLHFGNGTRLTVT.

This clone was detected only once. The V gene is TRBV18, the J gene TRBJ2-7; D may be TRBD1 (5 bases). The CDR3 length is 14 residues. Trimming took 3 bases from V and 4 from J, leaving 13 bases between them. Germline values: CDR1 KGHSH, CDR2 LQKENI. CDR3 nucleotides: TGTGCCAGCTCACCTCAGGGTAAAGATTACGAGCAGTACTTC. Translating gives CASSPQGKDYEQYF.